This entry lists 21 T cell receptor beta chains sequenced from one sample in a study of blood T cells in healthy people across ages. A second PCR, run for about 7 to 11 cycles, used a sample-barcoded 5' primer plus a J-beta primer mix. Each CDR3 protein gets one entry after TCRdb re-called the 5' RACE reads with MiXCR. The data show about 1.8 million distinct CDR3 sequences, with roughly 49% seen just once and around 2.1% held by the top ten. The sample comprised blood. These receptors came from a middle-aged woman in good health.

This clonotype has only one observation. The V call is TRBV7-9, the J call TRBJ1-2; D unclear. V was cut by 0 bases and J by 9 bases, with 5 bases left in between. This CDR3 spans 11 amino acids. The germline CDR1 and CDR2 sequences are SEHNR and FQNEAQ (reference sequence). CDR3 nucleotide sequence: TGTGCCAGCAGCTTAGCCAGGAGCTACACCTTC. Amino acid sequence: CASSLARSYTF.

There are a few counts of this clonotype. This chain connects TRBV14 to TRBJ2-7, with D tentatively TRBD2 (6 bases). Looked up from germline, CDR1 is SGHDN and CDR2 is FVKESK. V was cut by 4 bases and J by 7 bases, with 17 bases left in between. The CDR3 spans 14 residues. The CDR3 DNA follows: TGTGCCAGCAGCCGACGAATGGGGGGAGGAGAGCAGTACTTC. Translating gives CASSRRMGGGEQYF.

This clonotype was detected a few times. The J gene is TRBJ2-1, the V gene TRBV20-1; 8 nucleotides match TRBD2. Losses at the gene ends were 3 bases for V and 0 bases for J; bases not matched to a gene: 4. This CDR3 contains 15 residues. Germline lookup yields CDR1 DFQATT and CDR2 SNEGSKA (reference sequence). DNA for the CDR3: TGCAGTGCTAGTGGGGCGGGGGGCTCCTACAATGAGCAGTTCTTC. It specifies CSASGAGGSYNEQFF.

The CDR3 nucleotides read TGTGCCAGCAGTGAAGTCGGGGAAATTTGGGGCTACACCTTC. Encoded protein: CASSEVGEIWGYTF. This rearrangement joins TRBV6-1 to TRBJ1-2, with D uncertain. Germline assignment: CDR1 MNHNS and CDR2 SASEGT. This CDR3 has 14 residues. The V end was cut by 1 base, the J end by 8 bases, with 14 bases between.

The chain joins TRBV11-2 to TRBJ2-5; D perhaps matches TRBD1 (6 bases). Germline V gene lookup returns CDR1 SGHAT and CDR2 FQNNGV. With 5 bases removed from V and 11 bases from J, the gap between germline ends came to 21 bases. This CDR3 has 14 residues. The CDR3 spells CASSNSGTQSQQYF. The CDR3 DNA is TGTGCCAGCAGCAATTCCGGGACACAAAGCCAGCAGTACTTC.

The gene calls are TRBV27 and TRBJ2-5; tentatively, D is TRBD2 (5 bases). This CDR3 has 15 amino acids. With 5 bases removed from V and 5 bases from J, the gap between germline ends came to 18 bases. Germline V lookup: CDR1 MNHEY, CDR2 SMNVEV (reference sequence). The CDR3 is CASSAPGARDETQYF. The CDR3 DNA follows: TGTGCCAGCAGTGCTCCTGGAGCGAGGGATGAGACCCAGTACTTC.

This clonotype was recorded only once. The chain joins TRBV20-1 to TRBJ2-1; 7 nucleotides align to TRBD2. This CDR3 has 13 residues. V trimming: 6 bases; J trimming: 13 bases; junction bases outside the gene matches: 15. CDR1 and CDR2 (germline): DFQATT, SNEGSKA (reference sequence). In DNA, the CDR3 is TGCAGTGCCAGGTGGGGGGGGAAGGAGACCCAGTTCTTC. Translated: CSARWGGKETQFF.

The chain carries TRBV20-1 and TRBJ2-7; 8 bases align to TRBD1. The V gene end was trimmed by 5 bases and the J gene end by 1 base; junction bases not matched to a gene: 7. The CDR3 is 14 amino acids. Germline V gene lookup returns CDR1 DFQATT and CDR2 SNEGSKA (reference sequence). This CDR3 reads CSAPRTGLSYEQYF. CDR3 nucleotides: TGCAGTGCTCCGAGGACAGGGCTTTCCTACGAGCAGTACTTC.

The rearrangement uses TRBV7-2 and TRBJ2-7; D uncertain. The CDR3 length is 14 residues. The V end was cut by 0 bases, the J end by 12 bases, with 18 bases between. Germline assignment: CDR1 SGHTA and CDR2 FQGNSA. CDR3 nucleotide sequence: TGTGCCAGCAGCTTAGCAGGGTTTGTAGAGACCCTGTACTTC. It yields the protein CASSLAGFVETLYF.

In DNA form, the CDR3 reads TGTGCCATCAGACGAAGCGGGGGGTCCAGCTCCTACAATGAGCAGTTCTTC. Protein sequence: CAIRRSGGSSSYNEQFF. This chain uses TRBV10-3 with TRBJ2-1; 9 bases agree with TRBD2. There are 17 residues in the CDR3. Germline V CDR1 and CDR2: ENHRY, SYGVKD. Trimming removed 6 bases from V and 0 bases from J; junction bases left unmatched: 9.

This clonotype showed up just a few times. The rearrangement joins TRBV28 to TRBJ2-7; perhaps TRBD2 as D (6 bases). Germline CDR1 and CDR2: MDHEN and SYDVKM. CDR3 length: 13 amino acids. Between the trimmed V and J ends, which lost 7 bases and 6 bases, there was a span of 16 bases. The CDR3 loop is CASIADPSAEQYF. The CDR3 DNA is TGTGCCAGCATAGCGGATCCCTCGGCCGAGCAGTACTTC.

V is TRBV27 and J is TRBJ2-5; no firm D call. Germline CDR1 reads MNHEY; CDR2 reads SMNVEV (reference sequence). The V end lost 3 bases, the J end lost 4 bases, and 9 bases lay between the germline ends. The CDR3 covers 13 residues. CDR3 nucleotide sequence: TGTGCCAGCAGTTTCGCGTGGGGAGAGACCCAGTACTTC. This translates into CASSFAWGETQYF.

Here the CDR3 reads CASSTRPGQGYEQYF. For the CDR3, the DNA is TGTGCCAGCAGCACTCGGCCGGGACAGGGTTACGAGCAGTACTTC. This chain connects TRBV7-6 to TRBJ2-7; the match to TRBD1 covers 9 bases. J lost 4 bases, V lost 5 bases, and 9 bases had no gene match. Germline V gene data show CDR1 as SGHVS and CDR2 as FNYEAQ. The CDR3 is 15 residues long.

This clonotype occurred a few times. The V and J genes are TRBV7-2 and TRBJ1-1; D ambiguous. Trimming removed 5 bases at V and 1 base at J, with 8 bases between. This CDR3 comprises 13 residues. CDR1 is SGHTA, CDR2 FQGNSA, per germline. Written as DNA, the CDR3 is TGTGCCAGCAGCCCGATGGGGAACACTGAAGCTTTCTTT. It codes for CASSPMGNTEAFF.

This clonotype was observed a handful of times. The J gene is TRBJ2-5, the V gene TRBV24-1; 8 nucleotides match TRBD1. After removal of 3 bases from V and 0 bases from J, the junction contained 2 bases not matched to a gene. CDR3 size: 15 residues. Germline V CDR1 and CDR2: KGHDR, SFDVKD. CDR3 sequence reads: CATSDGTGYQETQYF. DNA of the CDR3: TGTGCCACCAGTGATGGGACAGGTTACCAAGAGACCCAGTACTTC.

Notes on this clonotype: Given a far larger clone just one base away, this is likely a sequencing read error. Here the CDR3 omits its conserved ending phenylalanine or tryptophan, so a read error is the likely source. The chain recombines TRBV6-6 with TRBJ2-5; D is unresolved. The germline V gene encodes CDR1 MNHNY and CDR2 SVGAGI (reference sequence). Deletions cut 2 bases from V and 5 bases from J, with 3 bases between. The CDR3 extends over 11 amino acids. CDR3 bases: TGTGCCAGCAGTTACCGGGAGACCCAGTACTAC. It yields the protein CASSYRETQYY.

The chain is built from TRBV21-1 and TRBJ1-2. TRBV21-1 is recorded as a pseudogene. The CDR3 extends over 14 amino acids. The CDR3 DNA sequence: TGTGCCAGCAGCAAATTCGGCAGGGTAATAGGCTACACCTTC. Translated: CASSKFGRVIGYTF.

This chain links TRBV10-2 with TRBJ2-4; D call uncertain. The CDR3 extends over 13 amino acids. Germline CDR1 WSHSY, CDR2 SAAADI. The ends were cut back, 0 bases at V and 5 bases at J, with 5 bases in the middle. CDR3 sequence (DNA): TGCGCCAGCAGTGAGTCCTGGGAAAACATTCAGTACTTC. Its protein product is CASSESWENIQYF.

This clonotype has only one observation. This rearrangement joins TRBV2 to TRBJ2-5; the D is unclear. Germline loops: CDR1 SNHLY, CDR2 FYNNEI. The V and J ends lost 0 bases and 1 base respectively, with 9 bases between them. The CDR3 contains 15 residues. Written as DNA, the CDR3 is TGTGCCAGCAGTGAAGCGCGGCGGTCCCAAGAGACCCAGTACTTC. Its translation: CASSEARRSQETQYF. Filled out from reference TRBV2 and TRBJ2-5, the complete variable domain reads EPEVTQTPSHQVTQMGQEVILRCVPISNHLYFYWYRQILGQKVEFLVSFYNNEISEKSEIFDDQFSVERPDGSNFTLKIRSTKLEDSAMYFCASSEARRSQETQYFGPGTRLLVL.

About this clonotype: Sequence at one end of the junction differs from germline and may be a read error. The DNA of the CDR3 is TGCGCCAGCGGCTTAACCGGGACAGGGGGCGACGAGCAGTACTTC. It yields the protein CASGLTGTGGDEQYF. This chain connects TRBV5-1 to TRBJ2-5, with TRBD1 identical over 12 bases. With the DNA end fitting TRBJ2-7 better, the J assignment may be wrong. This CDR3 region has 15 residues. Germline CDR1 SGHRS, CDR2 YFSETQ.

In its sample, this clonotype was seen a few times. This CDR3 reads CASSRDYLNEQFF. The DNA of the CDR3 is TGTGCCAGCAGCCGGGACTACCTCAATGAGCAGTTCTTC. This chain connects TRBV7-2 to TRBJ2-1; 7 bases are shared with TRBD2. CDR3 length: 13 amino acids. The germline gives CDR1 SGHTA, CDR2 FQGNSA. With 5 bases clipped from V and 6 bases from J, the junction kept 4 bases outside the gene matches.